The subject of this entry is one T cell receptor (beta chain). No antigen is known for it. Sorted-subset replicate PCR reactions were performed with about 210 ng DNA, corresponding to some 32,000 T cell genomes. This table comes from immunoSEQ multiplex PCR, and its TCRdb copy is limited to in-frame clones, with some not included. The sample holds roughly 2 million clones, about 95% seen once. The CDR3 extends over 15 amino acids. V lost 3 bases to trimming and J lost 2 bases, with 12 bases between them. The germline V gene encodes CDR1 MDHEN and CDR2 SYDVKM. This specimen comes from a study of shared clonotypes between healthy human individuals. Study-level information: The study used three CD4 naive, three CD4 memory, two CD8 naive and one CD8 memory plate per donor. Broader study findings: Clonotypes shared by all four donors outscored non-shared clonotypes in generation probability.

CD45RO-negative CD8 cells positively selected for CCR7 made up the naive population, which excluded terminally differentiated effector memory CD45RA+ cells. Donors, healthy HIV-negative adults, lacked recent acute infections or vaccinations. The TCR comes from a man aged 18 to 30 in good health. The chain joins TRBV28 to TRBJ2-3; D gene ambiguous. Sequenced sample: naive CD8+ T cells sorted from blood. The CDR3 DNA reads as TGTGCCAGCAGTTTCATAGCACGGTTCACAGATACGCAGTATTTT. Translating it yields CASSFIARFTDTQYF.